Below are 7 T cell receptor beta chains sequenced from a single sample in a study of T cell therapy after organ transplantation. For these receptors, no antigen is known. Sequencing was performed with immunoSEQ multiplex PCR; in TCRdb, only in-frame clones are kept and a portion is missing. The sample includes about 48,000 clones, about 94% of them seen just once. The sample in question was CD8+ T cells from blood, obtained before autologous CMV-specific T cell therapy. These receptors all stem from a human patient who had received a solid organ transplant and had CMV disease.

The chain is built from TRBV7-9 and TRBJ2-5, with D perhaps TRBD1 or TRBD2 (5 bases each). CDR3 length: 14 residues. Trimming cost V 0 bases and J 5 bases, with 10 bases left between them. CDR1 is SEHNR, CDR2 FQNEAQ, per germline (reference sequence). The CDR3 DNA reads as TGTGCCAGCAGCTTAGCCGGGGCTTGGGAGACCCAGTACTTC. It specifies CASSLAGAWETQYF.

This clone was detected a few times. This rearrangement joins TRBV27 to TRBJ2-7; D tentatively reads TRBD1 or TRBD2 (5 bases each). Deletions cut 2 bases from V and 0 bases from J, with 11 bases between. The CDR3 is made up of 15 amino acids. Germline V gene data show CDR1 as MNHEY and CDR2 as SMNVEV (reference sequence). This CDR3 reads CASSLTGGISYEQYF. CDR3 DNA: TGTGCCAGCAGTTTAACAGGAGGCATCTCCTACGAGCAGTACTTC.

The rearrangement uses TRBV6-5 and TRBJ2-7; 10 bases match TRBD2. The V and J ends lost 4 bases and 6 bases, in that order; junction bases with no gene match: 9. The CDR3 spans 15 residues. The V gene's germline CDR1 is MNHEY and CDR2 SVGAGI. The CDR3 bases are TGTGCCAGCAGTTCTACGGGACTAGCGTTCGGCGAGCAGTACTTC. This translates into CASSSTGLAFGEQYF.

This clone was detected once. The CDR3 DNA reads as TGTGCCACTTTGCGGGCTACGGGCGAGCAGTACTTC. It encodes CATLRATGEQYF. The genes are TRBV10-3 and TRBJ2-7; D is perhaps TRBD2 (5 bases). Trimming removed 10 bases from V and 6 bases from J, with 16 bases in between. Germline loops: CDR1 ENHRY, CDR2 SYGVKD. CDR3 length: 12 amino acids.

The rearrangement uses TRBV6-1 and TRBJ2-1, with 10 bases lining up with TRBD1. Per the germline V gene, CDR1 is MNHNS and CDR2 is SASEGT. The CDR3 has 15 amino acids. The junction had 6 bases not matched to a gene; V was cut back by 6 bases and J by 4 bases. CDR3 protein: CASRSRDRGYNEQFF. The CDR3 nucleotides are TGTGCCAGCAGGTCCCGGGACAGGGGTTACAATGAGCAGTTCTTC.

The genes are TRBV19 and TRBJ1-1; perhaps TRBD1 as D (6 bases). The length of the CDR3 is 13 residues. In germline, CDR1 is LNHDA, CDR2 SQIVND (reference sequence). V was shortened by 6 bases and J by 8 bases, with 16 bases between the two germline ends. The CDR3 spells CASSGEIDREAFF. CDR3 DNA sequence: TGTGCCAGTAGCGGGGAGATAGACAGGGAAGCTTTCTTT.

The chain joins TRBV7-8 to TRBJ2-5; D may be TRBD1 or TRBD2 (6 bases each). Gene TRBJ2-7 matches the end of the DNA better, so the J call may be wrong. This CDR3 has 17 residues. Germline V CDR1 and CDR2: SGHVS, FQNEAQ. CDR3 in DNA: TGTGCCAGCAGCTTAGCGGGGGGCAGGCCAACTACCTACGAGCAGTACTTC. Protein sequence: CASSLAGGRPTTYEQYF.